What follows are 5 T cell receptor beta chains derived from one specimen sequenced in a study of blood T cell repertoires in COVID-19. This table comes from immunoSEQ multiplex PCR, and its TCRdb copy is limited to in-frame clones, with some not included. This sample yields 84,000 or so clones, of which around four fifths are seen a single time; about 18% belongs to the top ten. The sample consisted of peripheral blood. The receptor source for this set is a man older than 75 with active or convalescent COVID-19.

CDR3 residues: CASSVDGTSVYNEQFF. Here the CDR3 DNA reads TGTGCCAGCAGCGTAGATGGGACTAGCGTCTACAATGAGCAGTTCTTC. The J gene is TRBJ2-1, the V gene TRBV9; TRBD2 matches at 10 bases. CDR1 SGDLS and CDR2 YYNGEE come from the germline V gene. V shed 0 bases and J 3 bases; nucleotides not matched to a gene: 3. The CDR3 is made up of 16 amino acids. The variable domain in full, with the rest retrieved from reference TRBV9 and TRBJ2-1, is DSGVTQTPKHLITATGQRVTLRCSPRSGDLSVYWYQQSLDQGLQFLIQYYNGEERAKGNILERFSAQQFPDLHSELNLSSLELGDSALYFCASSVDGTSVYNEQFFGPGTRLTVL.

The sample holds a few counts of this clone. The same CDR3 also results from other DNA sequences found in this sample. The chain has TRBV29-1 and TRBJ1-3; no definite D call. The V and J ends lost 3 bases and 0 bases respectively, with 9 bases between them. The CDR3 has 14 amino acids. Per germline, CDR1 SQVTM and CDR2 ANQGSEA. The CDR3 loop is CSVDPTGSGNTIYF. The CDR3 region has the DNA TGCAGCGTTGACCCCACTGGCTCTGGAAACACCATATATTTT. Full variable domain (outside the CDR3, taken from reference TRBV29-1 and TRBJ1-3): SAVISQKPSRDICQRGTSLTIQCQVDSQVTMMFWYRQQPGQSLTLIATANQGSEATYESGFVIDKFPISRPNLTFSTLTVSNMSPEDSSIYLCSVDPTGSGNTIYFGEGSWLTVV.

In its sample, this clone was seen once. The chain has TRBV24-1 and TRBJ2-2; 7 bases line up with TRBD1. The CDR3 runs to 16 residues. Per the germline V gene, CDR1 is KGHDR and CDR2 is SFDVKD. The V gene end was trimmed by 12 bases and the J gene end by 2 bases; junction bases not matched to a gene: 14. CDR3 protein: CAFFDRDRVNTGELFF. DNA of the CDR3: TGTGCCTTTTTTGACAGGGATCGGGTAAACACCGGGGAGCTGTTTTTT.

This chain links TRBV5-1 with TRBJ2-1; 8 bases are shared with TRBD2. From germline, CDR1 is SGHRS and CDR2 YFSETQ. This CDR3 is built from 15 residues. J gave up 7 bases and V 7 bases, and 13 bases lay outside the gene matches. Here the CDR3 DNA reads TGCGCCAGCGCTGGTACGGGAGGGCCTTGGAATGAGCAGTTCTTC. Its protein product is CASAGTGGPWNEQFF.

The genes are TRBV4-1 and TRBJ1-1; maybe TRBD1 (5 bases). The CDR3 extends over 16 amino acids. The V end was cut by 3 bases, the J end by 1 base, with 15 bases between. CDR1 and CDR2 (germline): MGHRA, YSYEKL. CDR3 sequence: CASSQASRGGNTEAFF. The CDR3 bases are TGCGCCAGCAGCCAGGCTTCGAGGGGAGGGAACACTGAAGCTTTCTTT.